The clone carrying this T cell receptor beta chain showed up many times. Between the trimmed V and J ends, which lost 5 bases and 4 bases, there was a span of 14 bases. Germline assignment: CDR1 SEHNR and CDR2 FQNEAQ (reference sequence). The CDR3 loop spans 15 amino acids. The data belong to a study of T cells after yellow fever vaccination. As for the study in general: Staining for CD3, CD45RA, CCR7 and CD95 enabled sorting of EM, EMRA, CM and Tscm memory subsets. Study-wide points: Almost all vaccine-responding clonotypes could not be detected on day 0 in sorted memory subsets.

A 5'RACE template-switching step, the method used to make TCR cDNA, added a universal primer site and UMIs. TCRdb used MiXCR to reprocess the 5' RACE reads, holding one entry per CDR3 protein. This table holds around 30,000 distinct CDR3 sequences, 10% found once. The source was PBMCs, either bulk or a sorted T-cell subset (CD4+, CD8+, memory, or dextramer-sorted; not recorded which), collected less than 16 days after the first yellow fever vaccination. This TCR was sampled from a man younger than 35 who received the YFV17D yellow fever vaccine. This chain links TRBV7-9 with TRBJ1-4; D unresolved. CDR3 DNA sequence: TGTGCCAGCAGCCCCCCCGGAGGCAGTAATGAAAAACTGTTTTTT. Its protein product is CASSPPGGSNEKLFF.